This note documents a single T cell receptor (beta chain) sequence. This entry is derived from a study of T cell responses to AZD1222 COVID-19 vaccine. Libraries were prepared by immunoSEQ multiplex PCR; TCRdb keeps only in-frame clonotypes and omits some of them. The sample contains some 140,000 clones, around 93% of which appear only once. CDR1 and CDR2 from the germline V gene are MNHEY and SVGAGI. The CDR3 has 12 amino acids. The V and J ends lost 7 bases and 5 bases respectively, with 11 bases between them. V and J are TRBV6-5 and TRBJ1-1, with TRBD1 as a possible D gene (6 bases). The receptor comes from an adult in good health. The source was peripheral blood, collected on day 0 of AZD1222 vaccination. Written as DNA, the CDR3 is TGTGCCAGCAAGATCGGACAGACTGAAGCTTTCTTT. It yields the protein CASKIGQTEAFF.